This entry is about one T cell receptor beta chain. The data are from a study of T cells after yellow fever vaccination. Each CDR3 protein is one row after TCRdb ran MiXCR on the 5' RACE reads. In the table there are about 220,000 distinct CDR3 sequences, approximately 3.3% of which are singletons. CDR1 SGHTA and CDR2 FQGNSA come from the germline V gene. V lost 5 bases and J lost 4; bases outside the gene matches: 6. The CDR3 loop spans 15 amino acids. This clonotype was obtained from a man younger than 35 who received the YFV17D yellow fever vaccine. This chain uses TRBV7-2 with TRBJ2-2; TRBD2 aligns across 8 bases. Sequences were derived from CD4+ T cells sorted from PBMCs, sampled 10 days after the yellow fever booster vaccination. Here the CDR3 reads CASSAGGAATGELFF. DNA of the CDR3: TGTGCCAGCAGCGCCGGGGGGGCCGCCACCGGGGAGCTGTTTTTT.